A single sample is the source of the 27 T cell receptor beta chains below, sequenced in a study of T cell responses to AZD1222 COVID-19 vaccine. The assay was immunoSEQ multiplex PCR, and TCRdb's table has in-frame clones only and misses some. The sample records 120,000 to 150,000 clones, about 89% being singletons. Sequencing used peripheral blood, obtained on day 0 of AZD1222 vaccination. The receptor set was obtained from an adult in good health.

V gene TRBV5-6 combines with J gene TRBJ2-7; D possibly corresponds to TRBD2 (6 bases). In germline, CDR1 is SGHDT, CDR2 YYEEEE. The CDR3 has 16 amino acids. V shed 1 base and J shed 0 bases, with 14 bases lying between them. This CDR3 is CASSLLGRGSSYEQYF. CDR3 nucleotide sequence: TGTGCCAGCAGCTTGTTGGGTCGGGGGAGCTCCTACGAGCAGTACTTC.

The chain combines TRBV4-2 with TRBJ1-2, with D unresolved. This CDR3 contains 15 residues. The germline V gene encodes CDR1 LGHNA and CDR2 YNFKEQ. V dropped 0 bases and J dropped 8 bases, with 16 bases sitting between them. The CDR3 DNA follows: TGTGCCAGCAGCCAAGACTCTCTACCGGGGTCCGGCTACACCTTC. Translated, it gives CASSQDSLPGSGYTF.

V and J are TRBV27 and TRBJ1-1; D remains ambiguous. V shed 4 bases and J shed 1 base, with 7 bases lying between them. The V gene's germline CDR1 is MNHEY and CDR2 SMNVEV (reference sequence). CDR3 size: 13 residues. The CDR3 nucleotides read TGTGCCAGCAGTTACTCACCGAACACTGAAGCTTTCTTT. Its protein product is CASSYSPNTEAFF.

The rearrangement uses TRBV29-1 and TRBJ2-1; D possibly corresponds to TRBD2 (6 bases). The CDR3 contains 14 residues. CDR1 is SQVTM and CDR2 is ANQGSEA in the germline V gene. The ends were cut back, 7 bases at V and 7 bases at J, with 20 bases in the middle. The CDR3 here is CSGVGTGLGNEQFF. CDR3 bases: TGCAGCGGGGTAGGGACTGGCCTAGGGAATGAGCAGTTCTTC.

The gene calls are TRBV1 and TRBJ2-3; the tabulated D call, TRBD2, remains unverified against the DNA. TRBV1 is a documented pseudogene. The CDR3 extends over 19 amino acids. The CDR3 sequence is CTSSQDQSRRGSSTDTQYF. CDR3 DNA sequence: TGCACCAGCAGCCAAGATCAATCTCGGCGGGGGTCTAGCACAGATACGCAGTATTTT.

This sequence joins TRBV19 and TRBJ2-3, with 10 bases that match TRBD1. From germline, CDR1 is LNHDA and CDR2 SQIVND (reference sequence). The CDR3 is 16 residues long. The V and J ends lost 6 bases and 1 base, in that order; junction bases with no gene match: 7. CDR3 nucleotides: TGTGCCAGTAGACAACATGGGACAGGGGGCACAGATACGCAGTATTTT. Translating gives CASRQHGTGGTDTQYF.

CDR3 protein: CASSFSADNEQFF. The DNA for the CDR3 is TGTGCCAGCAGTTTCTCTGCGGACAATGAGCAGTTCTTC. V usage is TRBV27 and J usage is TRBJ2-1; D unclear. V was trimmed by 3 bases and J by 5 bases, leaving 8 bases between them. From germline, CDR1 is MNHEY and CDR2 SMNVEV (reference sequence). The CDR3 consists of 13 residues.

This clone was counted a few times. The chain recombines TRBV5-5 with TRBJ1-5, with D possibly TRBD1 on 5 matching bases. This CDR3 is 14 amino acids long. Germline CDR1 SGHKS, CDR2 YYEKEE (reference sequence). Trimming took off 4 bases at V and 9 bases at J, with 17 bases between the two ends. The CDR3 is CASSGWQGQGPQHF. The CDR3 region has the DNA TGTGCCAGCAGCGGATGGCAGGGCCAAGGGCCCCAGCATTTT.

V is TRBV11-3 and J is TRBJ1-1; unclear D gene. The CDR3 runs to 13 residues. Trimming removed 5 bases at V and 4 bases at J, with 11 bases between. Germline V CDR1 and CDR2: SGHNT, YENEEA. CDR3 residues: CASSKESRTEAFF. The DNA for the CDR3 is TGTGCCAGCAGCAAAGAATCGCGCACTGAAGCTTTCTTT.

The CDR3 nucleotides are TGCGCCAGCAGTGCCCGGACAGGACCCCGGGGGGAGACCCAGTACTTC. Translation: CASSARTGPRGETQYF. The gene calls are TRBV10-2 and TRBJ2-5; D is possibly TRBD1 (7 bases). The CDR3 is made up of 16 amino acids. V lost 4 bases and J 5 bases, leaving 20 bases between the germline ends. CDR1 and CDR2 (germline): WSHSY, SAAADI.

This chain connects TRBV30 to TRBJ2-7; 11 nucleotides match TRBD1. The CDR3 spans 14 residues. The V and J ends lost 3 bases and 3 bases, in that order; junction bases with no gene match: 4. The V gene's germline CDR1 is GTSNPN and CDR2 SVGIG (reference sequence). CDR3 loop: CAWRLGQGDYEQYF. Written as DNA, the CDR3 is TGTGCCTGGAGGTTGGGACAGGGGGACTACGAGCAGTACTTC.

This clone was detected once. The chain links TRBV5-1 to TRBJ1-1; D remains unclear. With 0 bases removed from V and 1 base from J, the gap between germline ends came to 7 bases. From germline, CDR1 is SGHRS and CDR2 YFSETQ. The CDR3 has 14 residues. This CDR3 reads CASSLDLRNTEAFF. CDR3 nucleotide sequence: TGCGCCAGCAGCTTGGACCTACGGAACACTGAAGCTTTCTTT.

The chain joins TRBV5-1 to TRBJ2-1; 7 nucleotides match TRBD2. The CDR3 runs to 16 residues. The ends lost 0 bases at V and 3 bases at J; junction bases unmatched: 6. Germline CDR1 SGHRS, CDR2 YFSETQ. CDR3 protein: CASSLGTAGFYNEQFF. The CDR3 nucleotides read TGCGCCAGCAGCTTGGGAACAGCGGGGTTCTACAATGAGCAGTTCTTC.

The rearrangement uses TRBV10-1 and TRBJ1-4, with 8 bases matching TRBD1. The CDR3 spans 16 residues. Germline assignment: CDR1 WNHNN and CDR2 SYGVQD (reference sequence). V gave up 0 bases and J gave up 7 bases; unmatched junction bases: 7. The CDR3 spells CASSESTGEEGEKLFF. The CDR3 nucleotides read TGCGCCAGCAGTGAGTCGACAGGGGAGGAAGGTGAAAAACTGTTTTTT.

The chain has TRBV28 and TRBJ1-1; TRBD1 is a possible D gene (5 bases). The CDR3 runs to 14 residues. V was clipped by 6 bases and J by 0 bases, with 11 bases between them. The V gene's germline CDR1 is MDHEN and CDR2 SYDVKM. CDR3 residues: CASRRPTVNTEAFF. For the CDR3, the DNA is TGTGCCAGCAGGCGACCGACAGTGAACACTGAAGCTTTCTTT.

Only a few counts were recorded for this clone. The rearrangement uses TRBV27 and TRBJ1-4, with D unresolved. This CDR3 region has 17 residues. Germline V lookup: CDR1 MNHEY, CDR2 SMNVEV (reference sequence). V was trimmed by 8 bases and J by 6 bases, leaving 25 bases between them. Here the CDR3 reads CASYTRVKGNGDEKLFF. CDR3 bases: TGTGCCAGCTACACGAGGGTTAAGGGAAATGGGGATGAAAAACTGTTTTTT.

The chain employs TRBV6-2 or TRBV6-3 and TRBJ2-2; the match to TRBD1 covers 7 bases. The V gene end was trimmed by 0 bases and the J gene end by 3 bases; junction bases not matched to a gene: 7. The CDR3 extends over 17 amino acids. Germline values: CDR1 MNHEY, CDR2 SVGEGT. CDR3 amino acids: CASSYSTGKGDTGELFF. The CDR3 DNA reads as TGTGCCAGCAGTTACTCGACAGGGAAAGGGGACACCGGGGAGCTGTTTTTT.

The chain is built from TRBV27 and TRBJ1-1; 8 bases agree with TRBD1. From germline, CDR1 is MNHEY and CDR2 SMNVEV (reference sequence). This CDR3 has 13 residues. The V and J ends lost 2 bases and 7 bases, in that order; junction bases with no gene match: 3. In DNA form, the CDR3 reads TGTGCCAGCAGTTTAGGACAGGGCCTTGAAGCTTTCTTT. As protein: CASSLGQGLEAFF.

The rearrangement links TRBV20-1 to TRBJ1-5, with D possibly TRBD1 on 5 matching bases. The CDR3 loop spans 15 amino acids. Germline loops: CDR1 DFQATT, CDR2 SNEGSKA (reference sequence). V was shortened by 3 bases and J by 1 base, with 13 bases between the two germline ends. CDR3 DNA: TGCAGTGCTAGTAAGGGGACGGCGAGCAATCAGCCCCAGCATTTT. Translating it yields CSASKGTASNQPQHF.

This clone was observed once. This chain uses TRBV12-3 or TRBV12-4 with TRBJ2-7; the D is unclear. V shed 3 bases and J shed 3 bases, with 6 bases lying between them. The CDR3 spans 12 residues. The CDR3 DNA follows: TGTGCCAGCAGTTTGGTACGCTACGAGCAGTACTTC. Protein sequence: CASSLVRYEQYF.

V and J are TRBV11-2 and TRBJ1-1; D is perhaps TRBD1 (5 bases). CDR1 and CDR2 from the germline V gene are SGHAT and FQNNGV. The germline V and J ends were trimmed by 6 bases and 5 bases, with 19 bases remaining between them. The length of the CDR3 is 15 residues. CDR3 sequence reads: CASSTLGGMETEAFF. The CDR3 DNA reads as TGTGCCAGCAGTACCCTTGGGGGAATGGAGACTGAAGCTTTCTTT.

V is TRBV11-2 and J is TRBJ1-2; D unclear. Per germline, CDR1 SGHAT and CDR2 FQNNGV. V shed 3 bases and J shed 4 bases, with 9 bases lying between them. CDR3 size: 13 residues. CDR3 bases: TGTGCCAGCAGCTTGGTTCGAGCCTATGGCTACACCTTC. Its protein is CASSLVRAYGYTF.

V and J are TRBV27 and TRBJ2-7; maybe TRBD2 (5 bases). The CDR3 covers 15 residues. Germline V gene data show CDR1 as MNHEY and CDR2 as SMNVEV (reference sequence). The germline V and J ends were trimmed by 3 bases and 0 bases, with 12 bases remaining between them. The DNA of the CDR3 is TGTGCCAGCAGTTTTCATCTTGGGAGCTCCTACGAGCAGTACTTC. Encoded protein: CASSFHLGSSYEQYF.

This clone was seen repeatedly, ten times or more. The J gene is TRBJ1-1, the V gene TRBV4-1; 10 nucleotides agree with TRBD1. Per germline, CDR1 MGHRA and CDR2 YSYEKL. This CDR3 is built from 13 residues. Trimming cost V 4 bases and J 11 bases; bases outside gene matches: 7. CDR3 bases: TGCGCCAGCAGCCCGGGGGACAGGGGTTACGCTTTCTTT. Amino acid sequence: CASSPGDRGYAFF.

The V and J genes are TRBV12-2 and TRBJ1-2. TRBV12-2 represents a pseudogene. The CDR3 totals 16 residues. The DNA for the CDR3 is TGTGCAAGTCGCTTCCCCAGACCCCAAACGGGGGAGGGCTACACCTTC. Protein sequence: CASRFPRPQTGEGYTF.

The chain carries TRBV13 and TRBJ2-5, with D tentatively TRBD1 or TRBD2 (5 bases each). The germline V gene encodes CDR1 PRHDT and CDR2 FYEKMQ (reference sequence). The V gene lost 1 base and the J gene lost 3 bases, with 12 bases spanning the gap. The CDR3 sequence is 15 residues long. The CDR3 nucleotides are TGTGCCAGCAGCTTAGTTGCAGGGCGGGAAGAGACCCAGTACTTC. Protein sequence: CASSLVAGREETQYF.

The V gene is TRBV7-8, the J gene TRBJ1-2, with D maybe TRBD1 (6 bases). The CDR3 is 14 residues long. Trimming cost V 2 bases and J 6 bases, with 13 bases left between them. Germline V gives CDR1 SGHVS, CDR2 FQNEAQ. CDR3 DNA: TGTGCCAGCAGCTTAAGTCGGGGGCACGATGGCTACACCTTC. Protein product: CASSLSRGHDGYTF.